A single sample gave rise to the 20 T cell receptor beta chains below, sequenced in a study of blood T cells in healthy people across ages. Next came a second PCR, run for 7 to 11 cycles, which used a sample-barcoded 5' primer along with a J-beta primer mix. TCRdb reprocessed the 5' RACE reads with MiXCR, giving one entry per CDR3 protein. The table lists hundreds of thousands of distinct CDR3 sequences, 58% of them singletons. Source material: blood. These receptors all come from a man in his thirties or forties in good health.

A few counts support this clonotype. The genes are TRBV7-3 and TRBJ2-1, with 13 positions matching TRBD2. The CDR3 totals 17 residues. Germline-derived CDR1 and CDR2 are SGHTA and FQGTGA. V was clipped by 0 bases and J by 4 bases; unmatched bases: 3. The CDR3 loop reads CASSLTGLAGPYNEQFF. The CDR3 nucleotides read TGTGCCAGCAGCTTAACGGGACTAGCGGGGCCTTACAATGAGCAGTTCTTC.

This chain joins TRBV5-1 and TRBJ1-1, with 8 bases matching TRBD1. V shed 4 bases and J 3 bases; nucleotides not matched to a gene: 5. This CDR3 is built from 14 residues. The V gene's germline CDR1 is SGHRS and CDR2 YFSETQ. CDR3 DNA: TGCGCCAGCAGCCGACCGACAGGGGACACTGAAGCTTTCTTT. It yields the protein CASSRPTGDTEAFF.

The chain has TRBV21-1 and TRBJ2-7; the table calls TRBD1, which could not be checked here. TRBV21-1 represents a pseudogene. CDR3 size: 16 residues. CDR3 DNA: TGTGCCAGCACCTCGGGGGGCGGGGGAAGCTCCTACGAGCAGTACTTC. It specifies CASTSGGGGSSYEQYF.

This clonotype was seen a handful of times. The chain combines TRBV2 with TRBJ2-5, with no clear D. Gene TRBJ2-7 matches the end of the DNA better, so the J call may be wrong. CDR1 and CDR2 (germline): SNHLY, FYNNEI. This CDR3 has 13 residues. CDR3: CASKFRALYEQYF. The CDR3 bases are TGTGCCAGCAAGTTCCGCGCTCTTTACGAGCAGTACTTC.

The chain joins TRBV14 to TRBJ2-1; the D is unclear. Looked up from germline, CDR1 is SGHDN and CDR2 is FVKESK. With 1 base removed from V and 1 base from J, the gap between germline ends came to 20 bases. This CDR3 is built from 19 residues. CDR3 bases: TGTGCCAGCAGCCAAGGTATAGGCCCCTGGGAAAGGTCCTACAATGAGCAGTTCTTC. The encoded protein is CASSQGIGPWERSYNEQFF.

Note on this clonotype: A much larger clone differs from this one at a single base, so this may be a read error. The chain links TRBV6-1 to TRBJ2-1; D gene ambiguous. Germline-derived CDR1 and CDR2 are MNHNS and SASEGT. The CDR3 covers 12 residues. The V end was cut by 7 bases, the J end by 10 bases, with 14 bases between. CDR3 loop: CASMLVGCEQFF. CDR3 nucleotides: TGTGCCAGCATGCTGGTGGGGTGCGAGCAGTTCTTC.

This rearrangement joins TRBV6-2 or TRBV6-3 to TRBJ1-4; perhaps TRBD1 as D (5 bases). V shed 7 bases and J shed 10 bases, with 10 bases lying between them. The CDR3 consists of 11 residues. Germline CDR1 reads MNHEY; CDR2 reads SVGEGT. The CDR3 DNA sequence: TGTGCCAGCACCTACGGGGGAAAACTGTTTTTT. Translating it yields CASTYGGKLFF.

This clonotype has only one observation. The chain has TRBV4-3 and TRBJ1-2, with 12 bases identical to TRBD1. Germline assignment: CDR1 LGHNA and CDR2 YSLEER. V was pared by 3 bases and J by 2 bases, with 1 base of the junction left unmatched. The CDR3 spans 15 residues. The CDR3 spells CASSQGQGANYGYTF. The CDR3 DNA reads TGCGCCAGCAGCCAGGGACAGGGGGCAAACTATGGCTACACCTTC.

The V call is TRBV6-5, the J call TRBJ2-5, with 7 positions matching TRBD2. Germline values: CDR1 MNHEY, CDR2 SVGAGI. The CDR3 has 16 amino acids. After removal of 6 bases from V and 5 bases from J, the junction contained 15 bases not matched to a gene. The chain's CDR3 is CASSSGRLALKETQYF. CDR3 coding DNA: TGTGCCAGCAGCTCTGGGAGACTAGCCCTAAAGGAGACCCAGTACTTC.

The chain has TRBV6-5 and TRBJ2-2, with a possible D match to TRBD2 (6 bases). Trimming left V 6 bases short and J 8 bases short, with 7 bases between. In germline, CDR1 is MNHEY, CDR2 SVGAGI. CDR3 length: 11 amino acids. The CDR3 here is CASRTRGELFF. The CDR3 coding sequence is TGTGCCAGCAGGACTAGAGGGGAGCTGTTTTTT.

The gene calls are TRBV27 and TRBJ1-1, with D possibly being TRBD1 (5 bases). Per germline, CDR1 MNHEY and CDR2 SMNVEV (reference sequence). This CDR3 has 14 residues. Trimming removed 5 bases from V and 5 bases from J, with 15 bases in between. The CDR3 DNA sequence: TGTGCCAGCAGTCCAGGGACCGCAGCGACTGAAGCTTTCTTT. Amino acids: CASSPGTAATEAFF.

J is TRBJ2-1 and V is TRBV10-3; 9 nucleotides match TRBD1. Per germline, CDR1 ENHRY and CDR2 SYGVKD. With 8 bases clipped from V and 10 bases from J, the junction kept 15 bases outside the gene matches. The CDR3 is made up of 15 amino acids. In DNA, the CDR3 is TGTGCCATCCGCCAAAACAGGGGGCTCTACTACGAGCAGTTCTTC. This gives the protein CAIRQNRGLYYEQFF.

The chain joins TRBV15 to TRBJ2-1; D unresolved. The CDR3 totals 13 residues. Germline V gene lookup returns CDR1 LNHNV and CDR2 YYDKDF (reference sequence). Trimming stripped 4 bases from V and 5 bases from J, with 9 bases between. This CDR3 is CATSTGWNNEQFF. As DNA, the CDR3 is TGTGCCACCAGCACCGGGTGGAACAATGAGCAGTTCTTC.

The CDR3 reads CSALSGITYEQYF. In DNA, the CDR3 is TGCAGTGCTCTATCCGGGATAACCTACGAGCAGTACTTC. The genes are TRBV20-1 and TRBJ2-5, with D tentatively TRBD2 (5 bases). The J call is doubtful: the DNA matches TRBJ2-7 better. Looked up from germline, CDR1 is DFQATT and CDR2 is SNEGSKA (reference sequence). The CDR3 sequence is 13 residues long.

V is TRBV7-3 and J is TRBJ2-3; TRBD1 aligns across 9 bases. CDR3 length: 16 amino acids. The V segment lost 5 bases and the J segment 2 bases; nucleotides outside the gene matches: 8. The germline V gene has CDR1 SGHTA and CDR2 FQGTGA. For the CDR3, the DNA is TGTGCCAGCAGCCCAGGGGGGACAGGGAACACAGATACGCAGTATTTT. Its protein is CASSPGGTGNTDTQYF.

The chain joins TRBV29-1 to TRBJ2-5; D is possibly TRBD2 (7 bases). The CDR3 runs to 17 residues. Germline CDR1 reads SQVTM; CDR2 reads ANQGSEA. In DNA form, the CDR3 reads TGCGGATATCAAAGGGCCGGGGGGCGGCTCAAGAGAGAGACCCAGTACTTC. Its protein is CGYQRAGGRLKRETQYF.

This clonotype has a handful of counts. The chain uses TRBV9 and TRBJ2-1, with a weak D call TRBD1 (6 bases). This CDR3 has 16 amino acids. V was pared by 2 bases and J by 0 bases, with 12 bases between. Germline CDR1 reads SGDLS; CDR2 reads YYNGEE. The CDR3 DNA follows: TGTGCCAGCAGCGTGGGGGCATCGGGCTCCTACAATGAGCAGTTCTTC. Encoded protein: CASSVGASGSYNEQFF.

The V and J genes are TRBV25-1 and TRBJ1-1; the D is unclear. With 1 base removed from V and 8 bases from J, the gap between germline ends came to 11 bases. This CDR3 is 13 amino acids long. Germline V gene lookup returns CDR1 MGHDK and CDR2 SYGVNS. CDR3 in amino acids: CASSESPDQEAFF. In DNA form, the CDR3 reads TGTGCCAGCAGTGAATCCCCCGACCAGGAAGCTTTCTTT. The whole variable domain, filled in from reference TRBV25-1 and TRBJ1-1, reads EADIYQTPRYLVIGTGKKITLECSQTMGHDKMYWYQQDPGMELHLIHYSYGVNSTEKGDLSSESTVSRIRTEHFPLTLESARPSHTSQYLCASSESPDQEAFFGQGTRLTVV.

V usage is TRBV14 and J usage is TRBJ2-5, with a possible D match to TRBD2 (7 bases). The assigned J gene may be wrong: the sequence end matches TRBJ2-7 better. This CDR3 is built from 13 residues. CDR1 is SGHDN and CDR2 is FVKESK in the germline V gene. The CDR3: CASSQRGADEQYF. CDR3 sequence (DNA): TGTGCCAGCAGCCAACGGGGGGCGGACGAGCAGTACTTC.

V usage is TRBV7-2 and J usage is TRBJ2-7; 8 nucleotides align to TRBD2. This CDR3 comprises 16 residues. From germline, CDR1 is SGHTA and CDR2 FQGNSA. With 1 base clipped from V and 0 bases from J, the junction kept 5 bases outside the gene matches. Written as DNA, the CDR3 is TGTGCCAGCAGCTTAGTGGGCGGGAGGTCCTCCTACGAGCAGTACTTC. Residues: CASSLVGGRSSYEQYF.